A selection of T cell receptor beta chains follows, all from one sample in a study of early T cells in non-severe SARS-CoV-2 infection. TCRdb re-derived calls from the 5' RACE reads in MiXCR, one entry per CDR3 protein. The sample yields tens of thousands of distinct CDR3 sequences, about 6% seen once. The sequencing input was whole blood. Every receptor here comes from an adult who was a healthcare worker with PCR-confirmed SARS-CoV-2 infection or an uninfected control (not recorded which). The CDR3 runs from the conserved cysteine through the conserved F or W. D genes are given only for firm matches. The size entry is marked missing in some rows and otherwise reads once, few, many or a size class.

cdr3_aa: CASSLAWASGPTGELFF
cdr3_nt: TGTGCCAGCAGCTTAGCTTGGGCTAGCGGTCCCACCGGGGAGCTGTTTTTT
d_call: TRBD2
j_call: TRBJ2-2
v_call: TRBV11-2
cdr3_length: 17
clone_size: many

cdr3_aa: CASSLAGWDSSYEQYF
cdr3_nt: TGTGCCAGCAGTTTGGCTGGTTGGGACAGCTCCTACGAGCAGTACTTC
d_call: TRBD1
j_call: TRBJ2-7
v_call: TRBV28
cdr3_length: 16
clone_size: few

cdr3_aa: CATSYRAGELFF
cdr3_nt: TGTGCCACCAGTTACCGAGCCGGGGAGCTGTTTTTT
d_call: .
j_call: TRBJ2-2
v_call: TRBV24-1
cdr3_length: 12
clone_size: many

cdr3_aa: CASSFDGNTEAFF
cdr3_nt: TGCGCCAGCAGCTTTGACGGGAACACTGAAGCTTTCTTT
d_call: .
j_call: TRBJ1-1
v_call: TRBV5-1
cdr3_length: 13
clone_size: many

cdr3_aa: CASSEFGRETQYF
cdr3_nt: TGTGCCAGCAGTGAATTTGGTCGAGAGACCCAGTACTTC
d_call: .
j_call: TRBJ2-5
v_call: TRBV25-1
cdr3_length: 13
clone_size: many

cdr3_aa: CASSENRDQPQHF
cdr3_nt: TGTGCCAGCAGTGAAAACCGGGATCAGCCCCAGCATTTT
d_call: .
j_call: TRBJ1-5
v_call: TRBV6-1
cdr3_length: 13
clone_size: many

cdr3_aa: CASSYEQYF
cdr3_nt: TGCGCTAGCTCCTACGAGCAGTACTTC
d_call: .
j_call: TRBJ2-7
v_call: TRBV15
cdr3_length: 9
clone_size: many

cdr3_aa: CASSPRDGITDTQYF
cdr3_nt: TGTGCCAGCTCACCCCGGGACGGTATCACAGATACGCAGTATTTT
d_call: .
j_call: TRBJ2-3
v_call: TRBV18
cdr3_length: 15
clone_size: many

cdr3_aa: CASSQSNAGTLYGYTF
cdr3_nt: TGCGCCAGCAGCCAATCTAACGCCGGGACCCTGTATGGCTACACCTTC
d_call: .
j_call: TRBJ1-2
v_call: TRBV4-1
cdr3_length: 16
clone_size: many

cdr3_aa: CASSLGRGDTQYF
cdr3_nt: TGTGCCAGCAGCTTGGGGAGGGGAGATACGCAGTATTTT
d_call: TRBD2
j_call: TRBJ2-3
v_call: TRBV11-2
cdr3_length: 13
clone_size: few

cdr3_aa: CASSLGTRDRVDEQFF
cdr3_nt: TGCGCCAGCAGCTTGGGGACCCGGGACAGGGTAGATGAGCAGTTCTTC
d_call: TRBD1
j_call: TRBJ2-1
v_call: TRBV5-1
cdr3_length: 16
clone_size: many

cdr3_aa: CASSLVSGATEAFF
cdr3_nt: TGTGCCAGCAGCTTAGTTTCAGGAGCCACTGAAGCTTTCTTT
d_call: .
j_call: TRBJ1-1
v_call: TRBV7-2
cdr3_length: 14
clone_size: many

cdr3_aa: CSARDSWTDTYEQYF
cdr3_nt: TGCAGTGCTAGAGATAGTTGGACCGATACCTACGAGCAGTACTTC
d_call: .
j_call: TRBJ2-7
v_call: TRBV20-1
cdr3_length: 15
clone_size: many

cdr3_aa: CASSLGVYNEQFF
cdr3_nt: TGTGCCAGCAGCTTGGGGGTGTACAATGAGCAGTTCTTC
d_call: .
j_call: TRBJ2-1
v_call: TRBV5-5
cdr3_length: 13
clone_size: many

cdr3_aa: CASSWGSEQYF
cdr3_nt: TGTGCCAGCAGTTGGGGCAGCGAGCAGTACTTC
d_call: .
j_call: TRBJ2-7
v_call: TRBV25-1
cdr3_length: 11
clone_size: few

cdr3_aa: CASTGRLSFSGANVLTF
cdr3_nt: TGCGCCAGCACCGGACGGTTAAGTTTCTCTGGGGCCAACGTCCTGACTTTC
d_call: .
j_call: TRBJ2-6
v_call: TRBV10-1
cdr3_length: 17
clone_size: few

cdr3_aa: CASTSPTTTETQYF
cdr3_nt: TGTGCCAGCACCTCACCGACTACCACAGAGACCCAGTACTTC
d_call: .
j_call: TRBJ2-5
v_call: TRBV6-5
cdr3_length: 14
clone_size: many

cdr3_aa: CASSYSTGRPGKLFF
cdr3_nt: TGTGCCAGCAGTTACTCCACAGGGCGACCCGGAAAACTGTTTTTT
d_call: .
j_call: TRBJ1-4
v_call: TRBV6-6
cdr3_length: 15
clone_size: many

cdr3_aa: CASASGRASYNEQFF
cdr3_nt: TGTGCCAGCGCGAGCGGGAGGGCCTCCTACAATGAGCAGTTCTTC
d_call: TRBD2
j_call: TRBJ2-1
v_call: TRBV6-1
cdr3_length: 15
clone_size: many

cdr3_aa: CASSLGRRESGEQFF
cdr3_nt: TGCGCCAGCAGCTTGGGGAGGCGGGAGTCCGGTGAGCAGTTCTTC
d_call: TRBD2
j_call: TRBJ2-1
v_call: TRBV5-1
cdr3_length: 15
clone_size: .

cdr3_aa: CASSPRTGEIETQYF
cdr3_nt: TGTGCCAGCAGCCCAAGGACAGGGGAGATTGAGACCCAGTACTTC
d_call: TRBD1
j_call: TRBJ2-5
v_call: TRBV11-2
cdr3_length: 15
clone_size: many

cdr3_aa: CASSSSRNRGNTGELFF
cdr3_nt: TGTGCCAGCAGCTCTAGCCGTAACAGGGGAAACACCGGGGAGCTGTTTTTT
d_call: TRBD1
j_call: TRBJ2-2
v_call: TRBV7-8
cdr3_length: 17
clone_size: .

cdr3_aa: CASRELPKIEAFF
cdr3_nt: TGTGCCAGCAGGGAGCTACCAAAGATTGAAGCTTTCTTT
d_call: .
j_call: TRBJ1-1
v_call: TRBV28
cdr3_length: 13
clone_size: many

cdr3_aa: CASSLDAGQPQHF
cdr3_nt: TGTGCCAGCAGCTTAGATGCGGGTCAGCCCCAGCATTTT
d_call: .
j_call: TRBJ1-5
v_call: TRBV7-7
cdr3_length: 13
clone_size: many

cdr3_aa: CASSLEGAEDTQYF
cdr3_nt: TGCGCCAGCAGCTTGGAGGGGGCAGAGGATACGCAGTATTTT
d_call: TRBD1
j_call: TRBJ2-3
v_call: TRBV5-1
cdr3_length: 14
clone_size: many

cdr3_aa: CASSLDLAGGSLLF
cdr3_nt: TGTGCCAGCAGCTTAGATCTAGCGGGAGGGAGCTTGCTCTTC
d_call: TRBD2
j_call: TRBJ2-1
v_call: TRBV7-6
cdr3_length: 14
clone_size: many

cdr3_aa: CSARVYTEAFF
cdr3_nt: TGCAGTGCTAGAGTATATACTGAAGCTTTCTTT
d_call: .
j_call: TRBJ1-1
v_call: TRBV20-1
cdr3_length: 11
clone_size: many

cdr3_aa: CASSLHYGKETQYF
cdr3_nt: TGTGCCAGCAGCCTTCACTATGGAAAAGAGACCCAGTACTTC
d_call: .
j_call: TRBJ2-5
v_call: TRBV7-2
cdr3_length: 14
clone_size: many

cdr3_aa: CASSLRDRGETEAFF
cdr3_nt: TGTGCCAGCAGCTTGAGGGACAGGGGAGAGACTGAAGCTTTCTTT
d_call: TRBD1
j_call: TRBJ1-1
v_call: TRBV7-3
cdr3_length: 15
clone_size: few

cdr3_aa: CASSLGTGTNTEAFF
cdr3_nt: TGTGCCAGCAGCTTAGGGACAGGGACGAACACTGAAGCTTTCTTT
d_call: TRBD1
j_call: TRBJ1-1
v_call: TRBV7-9
cdr3_length: 15
clone_size: many

cdr3_aa: CASSLKAGAFNEQFF
cdr3_nt: TGTGCCAGCAGCTTAAAAGCGGGAGCCTTCAATGAGCAGTTCTTC
d_call: TRBD2
j_call: TRBJ2-1
v_call: TRBV7-9
cdr3_length: 15
clone_size: .

cdr3_aa: CASSSRSLAGGSYEQYF
cdr3_nt: TGCGCCAGCAGCTCAAGGTCACTAGCGGGAGGTTCCTACGAGCAGTACTTC
d_call: TRBD2
j_call: TRBJ2-7
v_call: TRBV4-1
cdr3_length: 17
clone_size: many

cdr3_aa: CASSEIRWTSGNEQFF
cdr3_nt: TGTGCCAGCAGCGAAATCCGGTGGACTAGCGGCAATGAGCAGTTCTTC
d_call: TRBD2
j_call: TRBJ2-1
v_call: TRBV7-9
cdr3_length: 16
clone_size: many

cdr3_aa: CSVEESAGGSYEQYF
cdr3_nt: TGCAGCGTTGAAGAATCAGCGGGAGGATCCTACGAGCAGTACTTC
d_call: TRBD2
j_call: TRBJ2-7
v_call: TRBV29-1
cdr3_length: 15
clone_size: many

cdr3_aa: CASNPSPYEQYF
cdr3_nt: TGTGCCAGCAATCCCTCCCCCTACGAGCAGTACTTC
d_call: .
j_call: TRBJ2-7
v_call: TRBV2
cdr3_length: 12
clone_size: few

cdr3_aa: CASSEHDTTGELFF
cdr3_nt: TGTGCCAGCAGCGAGCACGACACAACCGGGGAGCTGTTTTTT
d_call: .
j_call: TRBJ2-2
v_call: TRBV7-3
cdr3_length: 14
clone_size: many

cdr3_aa: CASSHGGAVRETQYF
cdr3_nt: TGCGCCAGCAGCCACGGGGGAGCGGTACGAGAGACCCAGTACTTC
d_call: .
j_call: TRBJ2-5
v_call: TRBV4-1
cdr3_length: 15
clone_size: many

cdr3_aa: CASSWGTSHTEAFF
cdr3_nt: TGTGCCAGCAGTTGGGGGACATCCCACACTGAAGCTTTCTTT
d_call: .
j_call: TRBJ1-1
v_call: TRBV6-2/TRBV6-3
cdr3_length: 14
clone_size: many

cdr3_aa: CVSSLVTGFDQPQHF
cdr3_nt: TGTGTCAGCAGCTTAGTAACGGGTTTCGATCAGCCCCAGCATTTT
d_call: .
j_call: TRBJ1-5
v_call: TRBV7-8
cdr3_length: 15
clone_size: .

cdr3_aa: CASSSRLVSYNEQFF
cdr3_nt: TGTGCCAGCAGCTCCCGACTAGTCTCCTACAATGAGCAGTTCTTC
d_call: .
j_call: TRBJ2-1
v_call: TRBV11-2
cdr3_length: 15
clone_size: many

cdr3_aa: CASRGQPQEEQYF
cdr3_nt: TGTGCCAGCAGGGGACAACCTCAAGAAGAGCAGTACTTC
d_call: .
j_call: TRBJ2-7
v_call: TRBV27
cdr3_length: 13
clone_size: few

cdr3_aa: CASSFTEGLGNEKLFF
cdr3_nt: TGTGCCAGCAGTTTTACCGAGGGACTGGGGAATGAAAAACTGTTTTTT
d_call: .
j_call: TRBJ1-4
v_call: TRBV28
cdr3_length: 16
clone_size: few

cdr3_aa: CASSRQDGDLNTEAFF
cdr3_nt: TGTGCCAGCAGCCGACAGGACGGAGACTTGAACACTGAAGCTTTCTTT
d_call: .
j_call: TRBJ1-1
v_call: TRBV3-1
cdr3_length: 16
clone_size: few

cdr3_aa: CASGLVYRGRPHEQFF
cdr3_nt: TGTGCTAGTGGTTTGGTATATCGCGGGAGACCCCATGAGCAGTTCTTC
d_call: TRBD2
j_call: TRBJ2-1
v_call: TRBV12-5
cdr3_length: 16
clone_size: many

cdr3_aa: CASSQGTSESYEQYF
cdr3_nt: TGTGCCAGCAGCCAAGGGACTAGCGAATCCTACGAGCAGTACTTC
d_call: TRBD2
j_call: TRBJ2-7
v_call: TRBV4-2
cdr3_length: 15
clone_size: few

cdr3_aa: CASSEGTSGSNEQFF
cdr3_nt: TGTGCCAGCAGTGAAGGGACTAGCGGGAGTAATGAGCAGTTCTTC
d_call: TRBD2
j_call: TRBJ2-1
v_call: TRBV6-1
cdr3_length: 15
clone_size: many

cdr3_aa: CASNDRPRGEKLFF
cdr3_nt: TGTGCCAGCAACGACAGGCCCCGAGGTGAAAAACTGTTTTTT
d_call: .
j_call: TRBJ1-4
v_call: TRBV12-3/TRBV12-4
cdr3_length: 14
clone_size: many

cdr3_aa: CATRRRDTDTQYF
cdr3_nt: TGTGCCACCAGGAGGCGGGACACAGATACGCAGTATTTT
d_call: .
j_call: TRBJ2-3
v_call: TRBV24-1
cdr3_length: 13
clone_size: .

cdr3_aa: CASRIQQGSSYNEQFF
cdr3_nt: TGTGCCAGCAGGATTCAACAGGGGAGCTCCTACAATGAGCAGTTCTTC
d_call: TRBD1
j_call: TRBJ2-1
v_call: TRBV11-2
cdr3_length: 16
clone_size: many

cdr3_aa: CASSPGTFDNSPLHF
cdr3_nt: TGTGCCAGCAGCCCGGGGACATTTGACAATTCACCCCTCCACTTT
d_call: .
j_call: TRBJ1-6
v_call: TRBV6-2/TRBV6-3
cdr3_length: 15
clone_size: medium-sized

cdr3_aa: CASSADRGPYGTEAFF
cdr3_nt: TGCGCCAGCAGCGCGGACAGGGGGCCCTATGGCACTGAAGCTTTCTTT
d_call: TRBD1
j_call: TRBJ1-1
v_call: TRBV5-1
cdr3_length: 16
clone_size: many

cdr3_aa: CASSQAQGSKRNTIYF
cdr3_nt: TGCGCCAGCAGCCAAGCACAGGGATCTAAGCGAAACACCATATATTTT
d_call: .
j_call: TRBJ1-3
v_call: TRBV4-1
cdr3_length: 16
clone_size: many

cdr3_aa: CASSGGRTANTEAFF
cdr3_nt: TGTGCCAGCAGTGGGGGGAGGACGGCGAACACTGAAGCTTTCTTT
d_call: .
j_call: TRBJ1-1
v_call: TRBV2
cdr3_length: 15
clone_size: many

cdr3_aa: CASSPGAVRNEQYF
cdr3_nt: TGCGCCAGCAGCCCCGGGGCCGTACGCAACGAGCAGTACTTC
d_call: .
j_call: TRBJ2-7
v_call: TRBV5-1
cdr3_length: 14
clone_size: many

cdr3_aa: CASSHRTSGSFSYNEQFF
cdr3_nt: TGTGCCAGCAGCCACCGGACTAGCGGGAGCTTCTCCTACAATGAGCAGTTCTTC
d_call: TRBD2
j_call: TRBJ2-1
v_call: TRBV7-9
cdr3_length: 18
clone_size: many

cdr3_aa: CSAGTSGRAHYEQYF
cdr3_nt: TGCAGTGCGGGGACTAGCGGGAGGGCCCACTACGAGCAGTACTTC
d_call: TRBD2
j_call: TRBJ2-7
v_call: TRBV20-1
cdr3_length: 15
clone_size: many

cdr3_aa: CASNIRTGFNQPQHF
cdr3_nt: TGTGCCAGCAATATCCGGACAGGTTTCAATCAGCCCCAGCATTTT
d_call: TRBD1
j_call: TRBJ1-5
v_call: TRBV2
cdr3_length: 15
clone_size: many

cdr3_aa: CASSLRSEQYF
cdr3_nt: TGTGCCAGCAGCCTACGATCGGAGCAGTACTTC
d_call: .
j_call: TRBJ2-7
v_call: TRBV28
cdr3_length: 11
clone_size: many

cdr3_aa: CASRPPWANTEAFF
cdr3_nt: TGTGCCAGCAGGCCTCCGTGGGCGAACACTGAAGCTTTCTTT
d_call: .
j_call: TRBJ1-1
v_call: TRBV12-3/TRBV12-4
cdr3_length: 14
clone_size: .

cdr3_aa: CAIRGRGGNTIYF
cdr3_nt: TGTGCCATCAGGGGGCGCGGTGGAAACACCATATATTTT
d_call: .
j_call: TRBJ1-3
v_call: TRBV10-3
cdr3_length: 13
clone_size: many